This entry concerns a single T cell receptor beta chain. Antigen unknown. Germline assignment: CDR1 SNHLY and CDR2 FYNNEI. The CDR3 has 18 residues. Trimming removed 4 bases at V and 5 bases at J, with 24 bases between. This entry belongs to a study of blood T cells in healthy people across ages. At the level of the study: About one barcoded TCR beta cDNA was captured per two T cells.

Alongside a J-beta primer mix, a sample-barcoded 5' primer served in a second PCR lasting roughly 6 to 11 cycles. The study obtained at least 2.5 million CDR3-containing paired-end reads from every sample. TCRdb ran MiXCR on the 5' RACE reads and lists one entry per CDR3 protein. The sample contains about 1.5 million distinct CDR3 sequences, under 55% of which appear only once. Points from the study as a whole: Diversity was higher, and naive CD4+ cells more numerous, in long-lived donors than in aged donors. Reliance upon unsorted PBMCs precluded definitive naive versus antigen-experienced comparison.

This TCR was sampled from a woman between 18 and 29 years old in good health. Sequenced input: blood. The chain couples TRBV2 to TRBJ2-1; a weak D match, TRBD1 (5 bases). CDR3 sequence (DNA): TGTGCCAGCAGTGTAAACGCTCGGACACTTGCTCGGGACAATGAGCAGTTCTTC. This gives the protein CASSVNARTLARDNEQFF. Full variable domain (rest looked up from reference TRBV2 and TRBJ2-1): EPEVTQTPSHQVTQMGQEVILRCVPISNHLYFYWYRQILGQKVEFLVSFYNNEISEKSEIFDDQFSVERPDGSNFTLKIRSTKLEDSAMYFCASSVNARTLARDNEQFFGPGTRLTVL.